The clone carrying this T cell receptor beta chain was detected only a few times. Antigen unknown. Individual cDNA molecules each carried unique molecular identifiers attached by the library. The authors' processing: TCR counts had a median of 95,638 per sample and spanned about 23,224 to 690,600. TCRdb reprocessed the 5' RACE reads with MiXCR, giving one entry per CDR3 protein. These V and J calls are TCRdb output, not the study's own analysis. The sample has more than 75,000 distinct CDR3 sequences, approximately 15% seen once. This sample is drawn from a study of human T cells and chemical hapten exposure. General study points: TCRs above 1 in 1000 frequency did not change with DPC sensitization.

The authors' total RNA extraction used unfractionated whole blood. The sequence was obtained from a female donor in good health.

CDR3 region: CASSLSDGTNYGYTF. The CDR3 DNA reads as TGTGCCAGCAGTTTATCGGACGGCACGAACTATGGCTACACCTTC. The chain is built from TRBV27 and TRBJ1-2; D remains unclear. Germline V gives CDR1 MNHEY, CDR2 SMNVEV (reference sequence). V shed 0 bases and J shed 2 bases, with 10 bases lying between them. The CDR3 spans 15 residues.